This paragraph covers one T cell receptor (beta chain) sequence. Treatment described: over 15 received Ad26.COV2.S at low or high dose, single or two shots; 5 received placebo; per-sample allocation not given. The investigators took samples on day 63 after the first vaccine or placebo injection. An Ad26 vector carrying the Wuhan-strain SARS-CoV-2 spike served as the vaccine. This specimen comes from a study of Ad26.COV2.S vaccination and SARS-CoV-2 variants. Looked up from germline, CDR1 is LGHNA and CDR2 is YSLEER. The ends were cut back, 0 bases at V and 0 bases at J, with 6 bases in the middle. CDR3 size: 15 residues. The method was immunoSEQ multiplex PCR; TCRdb's version includes in-frame clones alone and lacks a portion of them. Among hundreds of thousands of clones listed, 89% were seen once.

The V gene is TRBV4-3, the J gene TRBJ1-3; D ambiguous. This TCR was sampled from a person aged 18-65 years who received the Ad26.COV2.S COVID-19 vaccine or a placebo. The sample in question was peripheral blood, obtained in a trial of Ad26.COV2.S vaccine versus placebo. CDR3 bases: TGCGCCAGCAGCCAAGATCTCCTCTCTGGAAACACCATATATTTT. It yields the protein CASSQDLLSGNTIYF.